The T cell receptor beta chain described here comes from a study of blood T cell repertoires in COVID-19. Study-wide background: Both acute and convalescent COVID-19 samples were obtained from the United States, Italy and Spain. T cells, B-cell-depleted T cells, or PBMCs supplied cDNA or gDNA.

Per the original methods: Nucleated cell number was recorded as an estimate derived from reference gene primer amplification. Produced via immunoSEQ multiplex PCR; TCRdb's table is partial and in-frame only. The D gene and trimming were derived from the DNA, and the V and J assignments and clone size from that table. The table records around 300,000 clones, 88% of them present only once. Germline-derived CDR1 and CDR2 are MNHEY and SMNVEV (reference sequence). CDR3 length: 15 residues. Deletions cut 5 bases from V and 2 bases from J, with 15 bases between. The V and J genes are TRBV27 and TRBJ1-2; possibly TRBD1 for D (5 bases). The source material was PBMCs or T cells enriched from blood (not recorded which). The sequence came from a young woman who had recovered from COVID-19. The CDR3 spells CASSAGRIANYGYTF. Written as DNA, the CDR3 is TGTGCCAGCAGTGCGGGACGGATAGCAAACTATGGCTACACCTTC.